This T cell receptor (beta chain) was captured by sequencing in a study of PD-1 blockade in classical Hodgkin lymphoma. V shed 5 bases and J shed 4 bases, with 9 bases lying between them. Germline CDR1 and CDR2: MNHNY and SVGAGI (reference sequence). CDR3 length: 13 residues. Time point given: cycle 4 day 1 (C4D1), after 6 weeks of nivolumab. There was relapse after autologous stem cell transplantation in every patient, and there was variation in brentuximab vedotin exposure. Magnetic negative selection served to purify CD4+ T cells out of PBMCs that had been thawed. Some clones are missing from TCRdb's copy, which holds only in-frame ones; the method was immunoSEQ multiplex PCR. The profile shows almost 20,000 clones, 83% of them singletons. Points from the study as a whole: It was CD4+ TCR diversity, not CD8+, that rose significantly by C4D1.

A remark on this clone: The antigen remains undetermined.

Here the sequenced sample was CD4+ T cells from blood, taken before the fourth cycle of nivolumab. The source of this sequence is a human donor with classical Hodgkin lymphoma. The chain uses TRBV6-6 and TRBJ2-1; a possible D gene is TRBD1 (6 bases). The CDR3 loop reads CASSQDRYNEQFF. For the CDR3, the DNA is TGTGCCAGCAGTCAAGACAGGTACAATGAGCAGTTCTTC.